This T cell receptor (beta chain) was found in a study of blood T cells in healthy people across ages. Healthy Caucasians from Russia aged roughly 6 to 95 served as donors. Alongside a J-beta primer mix, a sample-barcoded 5' primer served in a second PCR lasting about 7 to 12 cycles. Researchers report that a template-switch adaptor with 12 random nucleotides tagged each cDNA molecule. TCRdb reprocessed the 5' RACE reads via MiXCR and lists one record per CDR3 protein. Among 1.5 million to 2 million distinct CDR3 sequences listed, 40% to 55% were seen once. The material sequenced was blood. The TCR comes from a woman between 40 and 50 years old in good health.

This CDR3 reads CSVPRDSHTDTQYF. The CDR3 DNA follows: TGCAGTGTCCCCCGGGACTCACACACAGATACGCAGTATTTT. This chain joins TRBV20-1 and TRBJ2-3; D might be TRBD2 (6 bases). The germline V gene encodes CDR1 DFQATT and CDR2 SNEGSKA (reference sequence). This CDR3 comprises 14 residues. Deletions cut 7 bases from V and 2 bases from J, with 16 bases between.